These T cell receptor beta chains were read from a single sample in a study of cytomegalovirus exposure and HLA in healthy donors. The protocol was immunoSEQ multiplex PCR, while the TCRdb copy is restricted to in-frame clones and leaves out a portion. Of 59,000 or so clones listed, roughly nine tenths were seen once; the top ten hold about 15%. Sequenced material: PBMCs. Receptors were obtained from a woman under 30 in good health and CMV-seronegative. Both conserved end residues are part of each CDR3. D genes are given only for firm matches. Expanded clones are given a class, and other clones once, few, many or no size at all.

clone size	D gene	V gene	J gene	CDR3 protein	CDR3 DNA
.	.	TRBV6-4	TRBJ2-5	CASSDLYSETQYF	TGTGCCAGCAGTGACCTTTATTCAGAGACCCAGTACTTC
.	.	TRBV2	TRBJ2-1	CASRRDSHYNEQFF	TGTGCCAGCAGGCGGGACTCCCATTACAATGAGCAGTTCTTC
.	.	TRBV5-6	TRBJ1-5	CASSLRQPQHF	TGTGCCAGCAGCTTACGGCAGCCCCAGCATTTT
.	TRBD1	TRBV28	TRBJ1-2	CASSEDRISYGYTF	TGTGCCAGCAGTGAGGACAGGATTTCCTATGGCTACACCTTC
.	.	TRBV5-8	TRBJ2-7	CASSLAVSGDAYEQYF	TGTGCCAGCAGCTTGGCCGTCTCGGGGGACGCCTACGAGCAGTACTTC
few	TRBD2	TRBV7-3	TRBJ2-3	CASSPGLAVTDTQYF	TGTGCCAGCAGCCCGGGACTAGCAGTTACAGATACGCAGTATTTT
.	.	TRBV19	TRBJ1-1	CASNLGTLNTEAFF	TGTGCCAGTAATCTCGGGACACTGAACACTGAAGCTTTCTTT
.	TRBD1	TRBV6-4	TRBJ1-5	CASNVFPGQGIQPQHF	TGTGCCAGCAATGTTTTTCCGGGACAGGGAATTCAGCCCCAGCATTTT
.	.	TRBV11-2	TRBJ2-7	CASSLDTELEQYF	TGTGCCAGCAGCTTGGATACGGAGCTGGAGCAGTACTTC
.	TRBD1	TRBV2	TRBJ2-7	CASSPDRASSYEQYF	TGTGCCAGCAGTCCGGACAGGGCCAGCTCCTACGAGCAGTACTTC
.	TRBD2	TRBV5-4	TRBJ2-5	CASSLAGGGQETQYF	TGTGCCAGCAGCTTAGCGGGAGGGGGACAAGAGACCCAGTACTTC
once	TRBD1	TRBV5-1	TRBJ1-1	CASRTGNTEAFF	TGCGCCAGCCGGACAGGGAACACTGAAGCTTTCTTT
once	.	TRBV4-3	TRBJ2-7	CASSPGTHSYEQYF	TGCGCCAGCAGCCCCGGGACTCATTCCTACGAGCAGTACTTC
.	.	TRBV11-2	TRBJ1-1	CASSRRENTEAFF	TGTGCCAGCAGCAGACGGGAGAACACTGAAGCTTTCTTT
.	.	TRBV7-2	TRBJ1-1	CASRYSQGQVWTEAFF	TGTGCCAGCAGATACTCGCAGGGCCAAGTCTGGACTGAAGCTTTCTTT
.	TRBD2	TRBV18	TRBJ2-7	CASSLIAGGLEQYF	TGTGCCAGCTCTCTTATAGCGGGAGGGCTCGAGCAGTACTTC
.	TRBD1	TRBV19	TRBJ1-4	CASSKQGTPEKLFF	TGTGCCAGTAGTAAACAGGGGACTCCTGAAAAACTGTTTTTT
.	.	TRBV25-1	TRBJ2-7	CASSHSGGAYEQYF	TGTGCCAGCAGTCACTCCGGGGGAGCCTACGAGCAGTACTTC
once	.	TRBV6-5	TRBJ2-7	CASSYSSGSYEQYF	TGTGCCAGCAGTTACTCAAGCGGCTCCTACGAGCAGTACTTC
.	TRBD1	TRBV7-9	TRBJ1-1	CASSWFGTGEKSFF	TGTGCCAGCAGCTGGTTCGGGACAGGGGAGAAGTCTTTCTTT
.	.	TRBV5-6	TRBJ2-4	CASSFHATVGLAKNIQYF	TGTGCCAGCAGCTTCCACGCCACCGTTGGGCTAGCCAAAAACATTCAGTACTTC
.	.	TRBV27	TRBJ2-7	CASSISSGLKSYEQYF	TGTGCCAGCAGTATCTCCTCGGGGTTAAAGTCCTACGAGCAGTACTTC
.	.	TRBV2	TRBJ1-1	CASRAGSGAFF	TGTGCCAGCAGGGCGGGAAGTGGAGCTTTCTTT
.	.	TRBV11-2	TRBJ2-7	CASSFGHYEQYF	TGTGCCAGCAGCTTTGGACACTACGAGCAGTACTTC
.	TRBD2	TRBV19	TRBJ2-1	CASSPPGAGGLEQFF	TGTGCCAGTAGTCCCCCCGGGGCGGGAGGGCTTGAGCAGTTCTTC
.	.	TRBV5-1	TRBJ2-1	CASSFERVYNEQFF	TGCGCCAGCAGCTTCGAGCGGGTCTACAATGAGCAGTTCTTC
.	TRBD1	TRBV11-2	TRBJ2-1	CASSVGGTGGSNEQFF	TGTGCCAGCAGCGTGGGGGGGACAGGGGGCTCAAATGAGCAGTTCTTC
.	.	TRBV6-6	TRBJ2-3	CASSPRDSSTDTQYF	TGTGCCAGCAGCCCCCGGGACTCTAGCACAGATACGCAGTATTTT
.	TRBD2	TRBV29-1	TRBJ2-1	CSVESLAGGGEQFF	TGCAGCGTTGAGAGTCTAGCGGGAGGGGGTGAGCAGTTCTTC
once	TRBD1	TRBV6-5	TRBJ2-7	CASSYSTAGGYEQYF	TGTGCCAGCAGTTACTCCACGGCAGGGGGCTACGAGCAGTACTTC
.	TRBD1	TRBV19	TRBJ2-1	CASSIWGQYNEQFF	TGTGCCAGTAGTATCTGGGGACAGTACAATGAGCAGTTCTTC
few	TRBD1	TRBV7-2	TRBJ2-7	CASSPQGTSTYEQYF	TGTGCCAGCAGCCCACAGGGGACCAGTACCTACGAGCAGTACTTC
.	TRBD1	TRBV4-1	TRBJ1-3	CASSPTGGGNTIYF	TGCGCCAGCAGCCCCACAGGGGGCGGAAACACCATATATTTT
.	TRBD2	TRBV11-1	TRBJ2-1	CASSLGTSAFFNEQFF	TGTGCCAGCAGCTTAGGGACTAGTGCTTTTTTCAATGAGCAGTTCTTC
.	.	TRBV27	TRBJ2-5	CASSTRQKNQETQYF	TGTGCCAGCAGTACCCGACAAAAGAACCAAGAGACCCAGTACTTC